The clone carrying this T cell receptor beta chain was picked up a small number of times. The antigen is not known. This entry belongs to a study of T cell responses to AZD1222 COVID-19 vaccine. CDR1 is MDHEN and CDR2 is SYDVKM in the germline V gene. CDR3 length: 13 amino acids. The V segment lost 7 bases and the J segment 4 bases; nucleotides outside the gene matches: 6. Using immunoSEQ multiplex PCR, the repertoire was profiled, and TCRdb retains in-frame clones only, with some absent. The table has 95,000 to 150,000 clones, around 92% seen once; the top ten hold about 1.1%. Study-wide findings and caveats: Donors were largely white British and mainly female; clonal diversity was possibly underestimated. Mapped onto spike, vaccine-associated CD4 TCRs spanned it and were dominant at 160-218 and 743-854.

The V call is TRBV28, the J call TRBJ2-7, with 8 bases fitting TRBD2. The input for sequencing was peripheral blood, taken on day 0 of AZD1222 vaccination. The receptor was derived from an adult in good health. DNA of the CDR3: TGTGCCAGCAACGGACTAGCTTCATACGAGCAGTACTTC. This gives the protein CASNGLASYEQYF.